Listed below are T cell receptor beta chains from one sample, sequenced in a study of prognosis after radiotherapy for stage I lung cancer. TCRdb independently ran MiXCR on the multiplex PCR reads; one entry per CDR3 protein. In the table there are around 20,000 distinct CDR3 sequences, about three fifths of which are singletons. The sample in question was PBMCs, obtained before or after stereotactic body radiation therapy (not recorded which). The receptors come from a donor older than 45 with non-small cell lung cancer. Both conserved end residues are part of each CDR3. A D gene is named only where the DNA matches it firmly. Some rows have no size entry. The others give once, few or many, or a class for an expanded clone.

size	length	V	D	J	CDR3	DNA
medium-sized	16	TRBV11-2	TRBD2	TRBJ2-1	CASGLRLAQSYNEQFF	TGTGCCAGCGGCCTCAGACTAGCGCAGTCCTACAATGAGCAGTTCTTC
once	14	TRBV6-8	NA	TRBJ2-7	CATHPQRPTYEQYF	TGTGCCACGCACCCCCAGCGGCCGACCTACGAGCAGTACTTC
many	15	TRBV9	TRBD1	TRBJ1-1	CASSRRTGLNTEAFF	TGTGCCAGCAGCAGACGGACAGGACTGAACACTGAAGCTTTCTTT
many	11	TRBV5-8	NA	TRBJ2-5	CASTPGETQYF	TGTGCCAGCACCCCGGGAGAGACCCAGTACTTC
many	14	TRBV20-1	TRBD2	TRBJ2-7	CSARTSGRFYGQYF	TGCAGTGCTCGGACTAGCGGGAGGTTCTACGGGCAGTACTTC
NA	16	TRBV19	NA	TRBJ2-2	CASTPPSWRPTGELFF	TGTGCCAGTACCCCCCCTAGCTGGAGACCCACCGGTGAGCTGTTTTTT
NA	14	TRBV11-2	NA	TRBJ2-7	CASSLSAGGYEQYF	TGTGCCAGCAGCTTAAGCGCAGGGGGGTACGAGCAGTACTTC
many	16	TRBV20-1	TRBD2	TRBJ2-2	CSARRTSGSRAGELFF	TGCAGTGCTAGACGGACTAGCGGGAGTCGTGCCGGGGAGCTGTTTTTT
many	16	TRBV7-9	NA	TRBJ2-3	CASSLAGGLGADTQYF	TGTGCCAGCAGCTTAGCTGGGGGCCTTGGGGCAGATACGCAGTATTTT
medium-sized	11	TRBV5-8	NA	TRBJ2-7	CASSPLSEQYF	TGTGCCAGCAGCCCCTTAAGCGAGCAGTACTTC
few	14	TRBV19	NA	TRBJ1-5	CARSVQGVGQPQHF	TGTGCCAGAAGTGTACAGGGAGTGGGTCAGCCCCAGCATTTT
once	12	TRBV12-3/TRBV12-4	TRBD1	TRBJ1-1	CASSPRTGEAFF	TGTGCCAGCAGTCCCCGGACAGGTGAAGCTTTCTTT
many	16	TRBV6-1	NA	TRBJ2-3	CASSPSGLTSTDTQYF	TGTGCCAGCAGCCCGTCAGGATTAACTAGCACAGATACGCAGTATTTT
NA	12	TRBV12-3/TRBV12-4	NA	TRBJ1-2	CASSSRDYGYTF	TGTGCCAGCAGTTCCAGGGACTATGGCTACACCTTC
NA	15	TRBV6-1	TRBD1	TRBJ1-3	CASRSDRGSGNTIYF	TGTGCCAGTAGGTCAGACAGGGGTTCTGGAAACACCATATATTTT
many	18	TRBV5-5	TRBD1	TRBJ1-5	CASSSRTGEGGSNQPQHF	TGTGCCAGCAGCTCCAGGACAGGGGAGGGTGGTAGCAATCAGCCCCAGCATTTT
NA	13	TRBV6-2/TRBV6-3	NA	TRBJ2-1	CASSIGLYNEQFF	TGTGCCAGCAGCATCGGACTTTACAATGAGCAGTTCTTC